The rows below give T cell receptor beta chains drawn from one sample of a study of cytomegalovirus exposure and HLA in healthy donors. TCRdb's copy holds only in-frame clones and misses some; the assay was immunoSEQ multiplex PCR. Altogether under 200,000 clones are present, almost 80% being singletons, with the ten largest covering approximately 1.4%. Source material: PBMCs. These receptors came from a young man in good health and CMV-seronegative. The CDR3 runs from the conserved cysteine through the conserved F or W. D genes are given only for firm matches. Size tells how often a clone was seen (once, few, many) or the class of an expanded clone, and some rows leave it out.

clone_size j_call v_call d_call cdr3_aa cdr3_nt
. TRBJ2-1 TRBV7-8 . CASSLTLYEQFF TGTGCCAGCAGCTTAACTCTCTATGAGCAGTTCTTC
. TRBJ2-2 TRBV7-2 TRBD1 CASSDSWTGGLAGELFF TGTGCCAGCAGCGACAGTTGGACAGGGGGCTTGGCCGGGGAGCTGTTTTTT
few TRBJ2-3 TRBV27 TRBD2 CASNGASGRGADTQYF TGTGCCAGCAACGGGGCTAGCGGGAGAGGGGCAGATACGCAGTATTTT
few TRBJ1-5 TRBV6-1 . CASSEVETLNQPQHF TGTGCCAGCAGTGAAGTAGAGACACTTAATCAGCCCCAGCATTTT
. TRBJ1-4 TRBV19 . CASSIFREKLFF TGTGCCAGTAGTATTTTCCGGGAAAAACTGTTTTTT
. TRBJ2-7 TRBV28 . CASNQGAYEQYF TGTGCCAGCAATCAAGGGGCCTACGAGCAGTACTTC
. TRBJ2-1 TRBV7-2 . CASSFQRKASYNEQFF TGTGCCAGCAGCTTTCAGAGGAAAGCGTCCTACAATGAGCAGTTCTTC
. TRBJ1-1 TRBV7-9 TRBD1 CASRYTTGGETEAFF TGTGCCAGCAGATACACGACAGGGGGAGAGACTGAAGCTTTCTTT
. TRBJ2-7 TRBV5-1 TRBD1 CASSLEQGNYEQYF TGCGCCAGCAGCTTGGAACAGGGGAACTACGAGCAGTACTTC
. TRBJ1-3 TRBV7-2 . CASSLEQANTIYF TGTGCCAGCAGCTTAGAGCAGGCAAACACCATATATTTT
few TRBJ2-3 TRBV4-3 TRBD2 CASSRARGGGRAGLSTDTQYF TGCGCCAGCAGCCGAGCACGGGGGGGAGGAAGAGCGGGGCTGAGCACAGATACGCAGTATTTT
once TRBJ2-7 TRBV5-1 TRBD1 CASSGWTGTYEQYF TGCGCCAGCAGCGGCTGGACAGGGACCTACGAGCAGTACTTC
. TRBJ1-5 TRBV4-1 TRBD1 CASSQGWGQSNQPQHF TGCGCCAGCAGCCAAGGGTGGGGACAGTCCAATCAGCCCCAGCATTTT
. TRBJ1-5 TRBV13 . CASSKRGSSNQPQHF TGTGCCAGCAGCAAACGGGGGAGTAGCAATCAGCCCCAGCATTTT
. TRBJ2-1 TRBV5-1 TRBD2 CASSSLAGKDNEQFF TGCGCCAGCAGCTCACTAGCGGGAAAAGACAATGAGCAGTTCTTC
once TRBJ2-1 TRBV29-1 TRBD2 CSAGRAGGQAEQFF TGCAGCGCCGGGAGGGCGGGAGGTCAGGCTGAGCAGTTCTTC
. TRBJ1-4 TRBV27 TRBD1 CASTNRGLGEKLFF TGTGCCAGCACTAACAGGGGTCTGGGTGAAAAACTGTTTTTT
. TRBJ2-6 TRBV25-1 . CASSGRGSGANVLTF TGTGCCAGCAGTGGACGGGGCTCTGGGGCCAACGTCCTGACTTTC
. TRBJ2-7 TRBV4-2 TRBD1 CASSLPGQGHYEQYF TGTGCCAGCAGCCTACCAGGACAGGGCCACTACGAGCAGTACTTC
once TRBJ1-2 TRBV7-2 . CASSPDRNYGYTF TGTGCCAGCAGCCCCGACAGGAACTATGGCTACACCTTC
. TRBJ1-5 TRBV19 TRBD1 CASSILTGGGQPQHF TGTGCCAGTAGTATACTCACAGGGGGCGGCCAGCCCCAGCATTTT
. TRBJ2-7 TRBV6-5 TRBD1 CASRPSRDSTYEQYF TGTGCCAGCAGACCGAGCCGGGACAGCACCTACGAGCAGTACTTC
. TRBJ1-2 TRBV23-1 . CASRREGYTF TGCGCCAGCAGACGAGAGGGCTACACCTTC
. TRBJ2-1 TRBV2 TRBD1 CAKGQGLGEQFF TGTGCCAAGGGACAGGGGCTTGGTGAGCAGTTCTTC
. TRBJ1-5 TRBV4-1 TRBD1 CASSHDRGQLSNQPQHF TGCGCCAGCAGCCACGACAGGGGTCAGCTTAGCAATCAGCCCCAGCATTTT
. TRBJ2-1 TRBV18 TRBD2 CASSQGLADYNEQFF TGTGCCAGCTCGCAGGGACTAGCGGACTACAATGAGCAGTTCTTC
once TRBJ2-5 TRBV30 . CAWRQKETQYF TGTGCCTGGAGGCAGAAAGAGACCCAGTACTTC
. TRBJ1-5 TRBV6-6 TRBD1 CASSLLGGTGVQPQHF TGTGCCAGCAGTCTCCTTGGGGGGACAGGGGTTCAGCCCCAGCATTTT
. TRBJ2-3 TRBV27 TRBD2 CATRLADFTDTQYF TGTGCCACCAGACTAGCGGACTTCACAGATACGCAGTATTTT
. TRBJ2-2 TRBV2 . CASSEKVDSNTGELFF TGTGCCAGCAGTGAAAAGGTTGACTCGAACACCGGGGAGCTGTTTTTT
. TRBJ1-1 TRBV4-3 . CASSPQTRMEGTEAFF TGCGCCAGCAGCCCCCAGACTCGGATGGAGGGCACTGAAGCTTTCTTT
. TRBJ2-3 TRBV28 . CASSLAGGTRDTQYF TGTGCCAGCAGTTTGGCGGGTGGGACACGGGATACGCAGTATTTT
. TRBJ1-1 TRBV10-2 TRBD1 CASRETGLPEAFF TGCGCCAGCAGAGAGACAGGGTTGCCTGAAGCTTTCTTT
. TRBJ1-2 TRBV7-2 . CASSLGRVGSGYTF TGTGCCAGCAGCTTAGGCAGGGTAGGAAGCGGCTACACCTTC
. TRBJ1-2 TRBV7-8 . CASSRGDVEGYTF TGTGCCAGCAGCCGGGGAGACGTCGAGGGCTACACCTTC
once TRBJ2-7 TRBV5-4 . CASSSQGHEQYF TGTGCCAGCAGCTCACAGGGTCACGAGCAGTACTTC
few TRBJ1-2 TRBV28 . CASSFQGPYGYTF TGTGCCAGCAGTTTTCAGGGCCCCTATGGCTACACCTTC
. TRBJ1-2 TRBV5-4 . CASSLGQYGYTF TGTGCCAGCAGCTTGGGACAGTATGGCTACACCTTC
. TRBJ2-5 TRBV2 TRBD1 CASSEEQGDGETQYF TGTGCCAGCAGTGAGGAACAGGGGGATGGGGAGACCCAGTACTTC
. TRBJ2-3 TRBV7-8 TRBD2 CASSGRTSGGLTDTQYF TGTGCCAGCAGCGGCCGGACTAGCGGGGGTCTAACAGATACGCAGTATTTT